Listed below are T cell receptor beta chains from one sample, sequenced in a study of blood T cell repertoires in COVID-19. Only in-frame clones appear in the TCRdb table, and some are missing; sequencing was by immunoSEQ multiplex PCR. The data contain about 80,000 clones, 70% to 90% of them seen just once; the ten biggest clones take up approximately 6.7%. The material sequenced was peripheral blood. These receptors came from a woman aged 80 or over with acute or convalescent COVID-19. Each CDR3 is given with its conserved first and last residue. The D gene is left open where the match is weak. Expanded clones are given a class, and other clones once, few, many or no size at all.

v_call,d_call,clone_size,cdr3_aa
TRBV6-1,TRBD2,NA,CASSARLAGSVGNEQFF
TRBV27,NA,NA,CASSSKAGNTYEQYF
TRBV6-5,NA,NA,CASSSTDTSGYTF
TRBV5-1,TRBD1,NA,CASSFNSGGYTGELFF
TRBV13,TRBD2,NA,CASSLNIRTSGGAVQETQYF
TRBV6-5,TRBD1,NA,CASRRDRGGNQPQHF
TRBV7-8,NA,NA,CASSFLERGGAFF
TRBV11-3,TRBD1,NA,CASSSETNTGGTEAFF
TRBV5-4,NA,NA,CASSLALANEQFF
TRBV3-1/TRBV3-2,NA,NA,CASSLTTWFGETQYF
TRBV19,TRBD1,NA,CASSTGGPMFQTQYF
TRBV11-3,NA,NA,CASSRGRTEAFF
TRBV3-1/TRBV3-2,NA,NA,CASSLLTATSTNEKLFF
TRBV10-3,NA,NA,CAISEDRNYGYTF
TRBV19,TRBD1,NA,CASSERDRVSEKLFF
TRBV4-2,NA,NA,CASSQEGRAANTQYF
TRBV18,NA,NA,CASSQSSGANVLTF
TRBV29-1,NA,NA,CSVERSGNEQFF
TRBV7-9,NA,NA,CASSLGGPWANEQFF
TRBV29-1,NA,NA,CSVGATNTEAFF
TRBV2,TRBD1,NA,CASSPTGASNQPQHF
TRBV6-2/TRBV6-3,TRBD1,NA,CASSYGQGDYGYTF
TRBV19,TRBD1,NA,CASSISSQGLNYGYTF
TRBV20-1,NA,once,CSASGGKHTEAFF
TRBV7-8,TRBD2,NA,CASSLVFRGAGANVLTF
TRBV9,NA,NA,CASSEDPGANNEQFF
TRBV19,NA,NA,CASSYGGRGYTF
TRBV7-6,NA,NA,CASSLAPTDNEQFF
TRBV5-1,TRBD2,NA,CASSPGTSILEQYF
TRBV19,NA,NA,CASSKQEGNQPQHF
TRBV6-5,TRBD2,NA,CASRPRLALYEQYF
TRBV5-6,TRBD2,NA,CASSLVMGRAELFF
TRBV7-9,NA,few,CALEGALEQYF
TRBV5-8,NA,NA,CASSWQSSGLNYGYTF
TRBV30,NA,NA,CAWKLGTMNTEAFF